Listed below are T cell receptor beta chains from one sample, sequenced in a study of blood T cell repertoires in COVID-19. Libraries were prepared by immunoSEQ multiplex PCR; TCRdb keeps only in-frame clonotypes and omits some of them. The profile shows 250,000 or so clones, about 89% of them singletons. Material for sequencing was peripheral blood. The receptors derive from a man aged 40-49 years with active or convalescent COVID-19. The CDR3 runs from the conserved cysteine through the conserved F or W. Rows may omit the clone size; those that give it use once, few, many or a size class.

>TRBJ1-6|TRBV9|NA
CASSVAGTVSPLHF
>TRBJ2-7|TRBV19|NA
CASSPRAGATGFYEQYF
>TRBJ2-4|TRBV19|NA
CASSMGQGIAKNIQYF
>TRBJ1-1|TRBV19|NA
CASSPTVLTEAFF
>TRBJ1-6|TRBV9|NA
CASSPAGPPLHF
>TRBJ1-6|TRBV6-6|NA
CASSYWTGYNSPLHF
>TRBJ1-1|TRBV7-9|once
CASSSWTGAGTEAFF
>TRBJ2-7|TRBV29-1|NA
CSVGESGGYEQYF
>TRBJ1-6|TRBV6-2/TRBV6-3|NA
CASSGTGVASPLHF
>TRBJ2-1|TRBV10-3|NA
CAIAGTSGRARWGQFF
>TRBJ1-1|TRBV19|NA
CASRQGVHTEAFF
>TRBJ1-3|TRBV5-5|NA
CASSLGSTGADSGNTIYF
>TRBJ2-1|TRBV5-4|NA
CASSLALAGAGNEQFF
>TRBJ1-4|TRBV5-1|NA
CASRDSVNEKLFF
>TRBJ1-2|TRBV12-5|NA
CASGLVLTSYGYTF
>TRBJ2-5|TRBV2|NA
CARGSGQETQYF
>TRBJ1-5|TRBV4-1|NA
CASSLLAEGNQPQHF
>TRBJ2-3|TRBV10-1|NA
CASGETGGLTDTQYF
>TRBJ1-1|TRBV28|NA
CASSPSGWRTEAFF
>TRBJ2-4|TRBV19|NA
CASSIEGQANTNIQYF
>TRBJ2-7|TRBV14|NA
CASSQDSGGFYEQYF
>TRBJ1-1|TRBV11-2|NA
CASTLGRGSTNTEAFF
>TRBJ2-3|TRBV6-5|NA
CASSRQGYPDTQYF
>TRBJ1-2|TRBV19|NA
CASSIDWRGRGGYTF
>TRBJ1-3|TRBV7-2|once
CASSPKGVSGNTIYF
>TRBJ1-2|TRBV27|NA
CASSPRAGVDYGYTF
>TRBJ2-2|TRBV27|NA
CASSHRQGFVGELFF
>TRBJ2-1|TRBV7-3|NA
CASSTGIPSEQFF
>TRBJ2-1|TRBV6-5|NA
CASSRGAEQFF
>TRBJ1-6|TRBV11-2|NA
CASSLARGRGVSPLHF
>TRBJ2-2|TRBV24-1|NA
CATSDPLITGGKAGELFF
>TRBJ2-2|TRBV3-1/TRBV3-2|NA
CASSQESGTGGLGELFF
>TRBJ2-6|TRBV6-5|NA
CASGPTGRGANVLTF
>TRBJ1-2|TRBV6-5|NA
CASRQDRAPVYGYTF
>TRBJ2-2|TRBV7-9|NA
CASSFGTPNTGELFF
>TRBJ2-1|TRBV19|NA
CASKDRLKTYNEQFF
>TRBJ1-1|TRBV5-4|NA
CAYRSADLNTEAFF
>TRBJ1-2|TRBV6-1|NA
CASSEGPVNYGYTF
>TRBJ2-3|TRBV10-2|NA
CASSESKSAGSRLSTDTQYF
>TRBJ2-3|TRBV3-1/TRBV3-2|NA
CASSPGLAGGPVPSTDTQYF
>TRBJ1-6|TRBV30|NA
CAWSGLQVHNSPLHF
>TRBJ2-1|TRBV5-4|NA
CASSNGLPVLLLNEQFF
>TRBJ2-1|TRBV2|NA
CAIRKDRAYNEQFF
>TRBJ2-1|TRBV28|NA
CASSPERGGQFF
>TRBJ1-3|TRBV7-6|NA
CASSSHGPPWNTIYF
>TRBJ1-2|TRBV5-4|NA
CASSLPGVRQGNYGYTF
>TRBJ1-4|TRBV10-3|NA
CAISETTGAVTNEKLFF
>TRBJ1-2|TRBV5-8|NA
CASGPWGDDYGYTF
>TRBJ2-3|TRBV5-1|NA
CASSLNTGTGLTDTQYF